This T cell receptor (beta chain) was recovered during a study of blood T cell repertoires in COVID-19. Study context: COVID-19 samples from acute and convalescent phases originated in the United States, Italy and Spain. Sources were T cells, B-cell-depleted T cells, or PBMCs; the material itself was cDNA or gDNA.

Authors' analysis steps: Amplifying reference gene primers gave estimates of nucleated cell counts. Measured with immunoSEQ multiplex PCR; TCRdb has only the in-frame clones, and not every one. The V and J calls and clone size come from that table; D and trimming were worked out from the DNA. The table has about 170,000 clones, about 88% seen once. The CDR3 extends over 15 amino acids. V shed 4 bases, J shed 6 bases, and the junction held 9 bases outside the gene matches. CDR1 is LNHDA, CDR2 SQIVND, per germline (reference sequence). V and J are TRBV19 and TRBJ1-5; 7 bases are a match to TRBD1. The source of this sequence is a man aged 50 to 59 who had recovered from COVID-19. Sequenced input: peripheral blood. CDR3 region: CASSTTTGFRQPQHF. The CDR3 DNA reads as TGTGCCAGTAGTACGACGACAGGGTTTCGTCAGCCCCAGCATTTT.